This T cell receptor (beta chain) was identified in a study of cytomegalovirus exposure and HLA in healthy donors. For this clone: Its antigen is not identified. Germline is not matched at one junction end, which may reflect a read error.

The study ran its PCR with 60 Vbeta and 13 Jbeta primers. Authors' methods: An analysis that came later counted 77 million or so unique TCR beta chains, approximately 9.9 million shared. Libraries were prepared by immunoSEQ multiplex PCR; TCRdb keeps only in-frame clonotypes and omits some of them. V and J calls and clone size come straight from that table; D and trimming were deduced from the DNA. Reported are fewer than 45,000 clones; the ten largest clones contain about 8.9%. General study findings and limits: Later analysis demonstrated an association between a missense DCLRE1C variant and TCR beta V- and J-gene trimming. Segments of the TCR beta V type were, in most cases, productive about 87% or about 30% of the time in an earlier analysis.

The CDR3 covers 15 residues. Germline V CDR1 and CDR2: KGHSH, LQKENI. The clonotype was recovered from a man in his forties or fifties in good health and CMV-seropositive. Sequenced: PBMCs. V usage is TRBV18 and J usage is TRBJ1-1, with D perhaps matching TRBD1 (6 bases). The chain's CDR3 is CASSPNRADDTGAFF. The CDR3 region has the DNA TGTGCCAGCTCACCAAACAGGGCGGACGACACTGGAGCTTTCTTT. The full variable domain, rest sourced from reference TRBV18 and TRBJ1-1, is NAGVMQNPRHLVRRRGQEARLRCSPMKGHSHVYWYRQLPEEGLKFMVYLQKENIIDESGMPKERFSAEFPKEGPSILRIQQVVRGDSAAYFCASSPNRADDTGAFFGQGTRLTVV.